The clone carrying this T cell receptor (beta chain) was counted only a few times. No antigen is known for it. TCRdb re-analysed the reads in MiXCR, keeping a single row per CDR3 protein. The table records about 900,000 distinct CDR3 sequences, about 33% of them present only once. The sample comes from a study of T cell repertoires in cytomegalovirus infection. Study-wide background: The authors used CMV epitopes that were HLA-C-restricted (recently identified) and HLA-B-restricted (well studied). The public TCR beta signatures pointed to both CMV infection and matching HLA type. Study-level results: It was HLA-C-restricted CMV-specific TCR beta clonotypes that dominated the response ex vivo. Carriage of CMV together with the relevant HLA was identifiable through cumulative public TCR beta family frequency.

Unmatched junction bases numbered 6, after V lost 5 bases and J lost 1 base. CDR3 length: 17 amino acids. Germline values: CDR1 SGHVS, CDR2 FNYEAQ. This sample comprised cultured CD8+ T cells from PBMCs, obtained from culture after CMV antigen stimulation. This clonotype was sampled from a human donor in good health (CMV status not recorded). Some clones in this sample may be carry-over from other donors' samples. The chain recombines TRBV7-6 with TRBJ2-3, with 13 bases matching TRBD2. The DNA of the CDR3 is TGTGCCAGCAGCCTCCGGACTAGCGGGGGCCGCACAGATACGCAGTATTTT. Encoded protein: CASSLRTSGGRTDTQYF. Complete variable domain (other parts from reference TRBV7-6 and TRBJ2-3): GAGVSQSPRYKVTKRGQDVALRCDPISGHVSLYWYRQALGQGPEFLTYFNYEAQQDKSGLPNDRFSAERPEGSISTLTIQRTEQRDSAMYRCASSLRTSGGRTDTQYFGPGTRLTVL.